This T cell receptor (beta chain) was recovered during a study of blood T cells in healthy people across ages. A second PCR of 7 to 11 cycles used a sample-barcoded 5' primer and a J-beta primer mix. MiXCR, run by TCRdb on the 5' RACE reads, gives a single entry per CDR3 protein. The table includes 650,000 to 900,000 distinct CDR3 sequences, 62% detected once. Material for sequencing was blood. The sequence was collected from a man between 25 and 39 years old in good health.

CDR3 DNA: TGTGCCAGCAGGACGGGGGGGAGGGATAATTCACCCCTCCACTTT. Protein product: CASRTGGRDNSPLHF. The genes are TRBV25-1 and TRBJ1-6; D may be TRBD1 (5 bases). The CDR3 has 15 residues. In germline, CDR1 is MGHDK, CDR2 SYGVNS. The ends were cut back, 6 bases at V and 5 bases at J, with 14 bases in the middle.